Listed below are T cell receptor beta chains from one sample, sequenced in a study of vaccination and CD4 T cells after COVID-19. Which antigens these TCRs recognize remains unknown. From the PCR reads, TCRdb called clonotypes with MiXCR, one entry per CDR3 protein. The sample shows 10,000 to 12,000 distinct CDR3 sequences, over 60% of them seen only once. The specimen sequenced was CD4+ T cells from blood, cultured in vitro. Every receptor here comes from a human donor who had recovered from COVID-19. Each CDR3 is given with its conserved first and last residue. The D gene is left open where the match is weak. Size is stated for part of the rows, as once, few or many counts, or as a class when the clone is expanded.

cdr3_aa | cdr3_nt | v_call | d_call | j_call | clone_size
CASSYPRGAYEQYF | TGTGCCAGCAGTTACCCCCGGGGGGCATACGAGCAGTACTTC | TRBV6-2/TRBV6-3 | NA | TRBJ2-7 | NA
CASSEALIGYTF | TGTGCCAGCAGTGAAGCCCTTATTGGCTACACCTTC | TRBV6-1 | NA | TRBJ1-2 | NA
CASSPRTGGNQPQHF | TGTGCCAGCAGCCCCCGGACAGGGGGCAATCAGCCCCAGCATTTT | TRBV7-2 | TRBD1 | TRBJ1-5 | NA
CASSSGWTGKDEQFF | TGTGCCAGCAGCTCCGGCTGGACAGGGAAGGATGAGCAGTTCTTC | TRBV11-3 | TRBD1 | TRBJ2-1 | NA
CASSFGTVWTF | TGTGCCAGCAGTTTCGGGACGGTGTGGACCTTC | TRBV6-5 | NA | TRBJ1-2 | NA
CASSLGGAVPGDTQYF | TGTGCCAGCAGCCTAGGGGGGGCGGTCCCCGGGGATACGCAGTATTTT | TRBV7-2 | NA | TRBJ2-3 | NA
CASSFPNTEAFF | TGTGCCAGCAGTTTTCCGAATACTGAAGCTTTCTTT | TRBV12-3/TRBV12-4 | NA | TRBJ1-1 | NA
CASGTGSYEQYF | TGTGCCAGCGGGACAGGGAGCTACGAGCAGTACTTC | TRBV6-2/TRBV6-3 | TRBD1 | TRBJ2-7 | NA
CSTILNTEAFF | TGCAGCACGATCTTGAACACTGAAGCTTTCTTT | TRBV29-1 | NA | TRBJ1-1 | NA
CASSLTGFQPQHF | TGTGCCAGCAGTCTGACAGGTTTCCAGCCCCAGCATTTT | TRBV6-2/TRBV6-3 | NA | TRBJ1-5 | NA
CSARESLQPQHF | TGCAGTGCTAGAGAATCCCTACAGCCCCAGCATTTT | TRBV20-1 | NA | TRBJ1-5 | medium-sized
CASRPGSLNPGNTIYF | TGTGCCAGCAGGCCAGGGAGCCTAAATCCTGGAAACACCATATATTTT | TRBV27 | NA | TRBJ1-3 | once
CASSRTGVTEAFF | TGTGCCAGCAGCCGGACAGGGGTCACTGAAGCTTTCTTT | TRBV6-1 | TRBD1 | TRBJ1-1 | NA
CATSRGDRGLNNQPQHF | TGTGCCACCAGCAGGGGCGACAGGGGGCTTAACAATCAGCCCCAGCATTTT | TRBV15 | TRBD1 | TRBJ1-5 | few
CATQGGNQPQHF | TGTGCCACACAGGGGGGCAATCAGCCCCAGCATTTT | TRBV7-9 | TRBD1 | TRBJ1-5 | NA
CASSIVGQGIWFGQPQHF | TGTGCCAGTAGTATTGTCGGACAGGGGATTTGGTTTGGTCAGCCCCAGCATTTT | TRBV19 | TRBD1 | TRBJ1-5 | once
CASTGTSVYNEQFF | TGTGCCAGCACCGGGACTAGCGTATACAATGAGCAGTTCTTC | TRBV7-2 | TRBD2 | TRBJ2-1 | NA
CASSVTSGRATEQFF | TGTGCCAGCAGCGTAACTAGCGGGAGGGCGACTGAGCAGTTCTTC | TRBV7-2 | TRBD2 | TRBJ2-1 | NA
CASSEARNTDTQYF | TGTGCCAGCAGTGAAGCGAGGAACACAGATACGCAGTATTTT | TRBV6-1 | NA | TRBJ2-3 | NA
CSAVTGLLTGGNQPQHF | TGCAGTGCTGTAACGGGACTCCTGACAGGGGGTAATCAGCCCCAGCATTTT | TRBV20-1 | TRBD1 | TRBJ1-5 | large
CASSYPGQGSGTDTQYF | TGTGCCAGCAGTTACCCCGGACAGGGGAGCGGCACAGATACGCAGTATTTT | TRBV6-2/TRBV6-3 | TRBD1 | TRBJ2-3 | NA
CASSSSPGSSYEQYF | TGTGCCAGCAGTTCGAGTCCCGGGTCCTCCTACGAGCAGTACTTC | TRBV6-5 | NA | TRBJ2-7 | NA
CASSAGTEVYEQYF | TGTGCCAGCAGTGCCGGGACAGAGGTCTACGAGCAGTACTTC | TRBV2 | TRBD1 | TRBJ2-7 | few
CATQGGTANTGELFF | TGTGCCACCCAGGGGGGGACAGCGAACACCGGGGAGCTGTTTTTT | TRBV24-1 | NA | TRBJ2-2 | once
CASSLQQNYGYTF | TGTGCCAGCAGCTTGCAACAGAACTATGGCTACACCTTC | TRBV7-3 | NA | TRBJ1-2 | few
CATSDSGRATEAFF | TGTGCCACCAGTGATTCGGGCAGGGCCACTGAAGCTTTCTTT | TRBV24-1 | NA | TRBJ1-1 | NA
CASSRGQGALRANVLTF | TGTGCCAGTAGTAGGGGACAGGGGGCTCTGAGGGCCAACGTCCTGACTTTC | TRBV19 | TRBD1 | TRBJ2-6 | NA
CASSLSQLANTGELFF | TGTGCCAGCAGCTTATCTCAACTAGCGAACACCGGGGAGCTGTTTTTT | TRBV7-6 | NA | TRBJ2-2 | NA
CASSYSDIGNSPLHF | TGTGCCAGCAGTTACTCAGACATTGGGAATTCACCCCTCCACTTT | TRBV6-5 | NA | TRBJ1-6 | NA
CASKGTANTGELFF | TGTGCCAGCAAGGGGACCGCCAACACCGGGGAGCTGTTTTTT | TRBV2 | NA | TRBJ2-2 | NA
CASRGQVEAFF | TGTGCCAGCAGGGGACAAGTTGAAGCTTTCTTT | TRBV6-1 | NA | TRBJ1-1 | once
CSAKGRNQPQHF | TGCAGTGCTAAGGGGCGCAATCAGCCCCAGCATTTT | TRBV20-1 | NA | TRBJ1-5 | NA
CSAMIGTAPSETQYF | TGCAGTGCTATGATCGGGACAGCTCCATCGGAGACCCAGTACTTC | TRBV20-1 | TRBD1 | TRBJ2-5 | once
CASSRLKALLNTEAFF | TGTGCCAGCAGCCGTCTCAAGGCCTTACTGAACACTGAAGCTTTCTTT | TRBV7-2 | NA | TRBJ1-1 | NA
CASSLYASLAKNIQYF | TGTGCCAGCAGCTTATACGCGTCCCTAGCCAAAAACATTCAGTACTTC | TRBV7-9 | NA | TRBJ2-4 | NA
CSASPRTSGRAGVGETQYF | TGCAGTGCTAGTCCCCGAACTAGCGGGAGGGCCGGGGTTGGGGAGACCCAGTACTTC | TRBV20-1 | TRBD2 | TRBJ2-5 | NA
CASSYDRFPGELFF | TGTGCCAGCAGCTACGACAGGTTTCCCGGGGAGCTGTTTTTT | TRBV7-2 | NA | TRBJ2-2 | NA
CASSLAGLGAWNTEAFF | TGTGCCAGCAGCTTAGCGGGGTTGGGGGCGTGGAACACTGAAGCTTTCTTT | TRBV7-2 | NA | TRBJ1-1 | few
CASGEGALGYGSYEQYF | TGTGCCAGTGGGGAGGGGGCCCTAGGTTATGGCTCCTACGAGCAGTACTTC | TRBV27 | NA | TRBJ2-7 | NA
CASSLGTGLEQYF | TGTGCCAGCAGCTTAGGGACAGGCCTCGAGCAGTACTTC | TRBV7-9 | TRBD1 | TRBJ2-7 | NA
CASSEVLAGVGEQYF | TGTGCCAGCAGTGAGGTCCTAGCGGGAGTGGGGGAGCAGTACTTC | TRBV2 | TRBD2 | TRBJ2-7 | NA
CASSGGGSYQPQHF | TGTGCCAGCAGTGGAGGGGGTAGCTATCAGCCCCAGCATTTT | TRBV12-3/TRBV12-4 | NA | TRBJ1-5 | once
CSAVMNTEAFF | TGCAGTGCTGTGATGAACACTGAAGCTTTCTTT | TRBV20-1 | NA | TRBJ1-1 | few
CSAPQGSGANVLTF | TGCAGTGCTCCCCAGGGATCTGGGGCCAACGTCCTGACTTTC | TRBV20-1 | NA | TRBJ2-6 | NA
CASSIASGGAGCIQYF | TGTGCCAGCAGCATCGCTAGCGGGGGAGCCGGGTGCATTCAGTACTTC | TRBV21-1 | NA | TRBJ2-4 | NA
CSAPDPGTGYYGYTF | TGCAGTGCACCAGACCCCGGGACAGGTTACTATGGCTACACCTTC | TRBV20-1 | TRBD1 | TRBJ1-2 | NA
CSVQQGANNSPLHF | TGCAGTGTCCAACAGGGGGCGAATAATTCACCCCTCCACTTT | TRBV20-1 | TRBD1 | TRBJ1-6 | once
CASKFRGLGDTQYF | TGTGCCAGTAAATTCAGGGGGCTAGGAGATACGCAGTATTTT | TRBV2 | TRBD1 | TRBJ2-3 | NA
CSARAGQSNTEAFF | TGCAGTGCTAGAGCGGGACAATCGAACACTGAAGCTTTCTTT | TRBV20-1 | NA | TRBJ1-1 | NA
CASRTSQGVYGYTF | TGTGCCAGCAGGACTTCGCAGGGGGTCTATGGCTACACCTTC | TRBV6-1 | TRBD1 | TRBJ1-2 | NA
CSAITSDSNTGELFF | TGCAGTGCTATTACTAGCGACTCGAACACCGGGGAGCTGTTTTTT | TRBV20-1 | TRBD2 | TRBJ2-2 | medium-sized
CATQTGRDQPQHF | TGTGCCACCCAAACAGGGAGGGATCAGCCCCAGCATTTT | TRBV15 | NA | TRBJ1-5 | NA
CASSLLGLGSQHF | TGTGCCAGCAGTTTACTGGGGCTAGGGTCCCAGCATTTT | TRBV28 | NA | TRBJ1-5 | NA
CASSIEGAAYGYTF | TGTGCCAGTAGTATTGAGGGGGCGGCCTATGGCTACACCTTC | TRBV19 | TRBD1 | TRBJ1-2 | NA
CATSRDKGPWGGRKYEQYF | TGTGCCACCAGCAGAGATAAGGGCCCTTGGGGCGGGCGTAAATACGAGCAGTACTTC | TRBV15 | NA | TRBJ2-7 | NA